This T cell receptor (beta chain) was obtained from a study of identical twins. Everyone who donated was a healthy Caucasian. Notes on the study in general: Sequences that were out-of-frame, alpha and twin-shared displayed an excess of low generation probability. Twins showed weaker excess sharing in their beta out-of-frame sequences.

For this clonotype: What it recognizes is unknown.

Germline V lookup: CDR1 MNHEY, CDR2 SVGAGI. This CDR3 has 16 amino acids. V lost 3 bases and J 3 bases, leaving 15 bases between the germline ends. Template switching supplied a universal primer site; unique molecular identifiers were carried on the cDNA. TCRdb re-derived calls from the 5' RACE reads in MiXCR, one entry per CDR3 protein. In the table there are approximately 1.8 million distinct CDR3 sequences, more than 30% of which are singletons. The sequenced sample consisted of cord blood. The receptor comes from a newborn girl in good health. This chain connects TRBV6-5 to TRBJ2-1; unclear D gene. The CDR3 sequence is CASSYNVSWNYNEQFF. The CDR3 bases are TGTGCCAGCAGTTATAATGTCTCTTGGAACTACAATGAGCAGTTCTTC.